This T cell receptor beta chain comes out of a study of blood T cells in healthy people across ages. This clonotype was observed many times. Germline lookup yields CDR1 SGHVS and CDR2 FNYEAQ. The J segment lost 0 bases and the V segment lost 5 bases, leaving 9 bases of the junction unmatched. The CDR3 consists of 16 residues. A second about 7 to 12 cycle PCR used barcoded and J-beta primers. Each of the cDNA molecules was tagged by a template-switch adaptor with 12 random nucleotides. One entry per CDR3 protein results from TCRdb running MiXCR on the 5' RACE reads. This table holds roughly 500,000 distinct CDR3 sequences, approximately 25% found once. These data were also filed under a second study, of T cells of mothers and their children.

The specimen was blood. V and J are TRBV7-6 and TRBJ2-5, with 7 bases aligning to TRBD1. The TCR was taken from a boy between 10 and 17 years old in good health. This CDR3 reads CASSQRQGSYQETQYF. CDR3 sequence (DNA): TGTGCCAGCAGCCAAAGACAGGGATCGTACCAAGAGACCCAGTACTTC.